The entry below gives a single T cell receptor (beta chain) sequence along with its context. The antigen remains undetermined. The entry originates in a study of blood T cells in healthy people across ages. Study-level points and caveats: As naive T cell percentage varied, TCR beta diversity correlated strongly with it. Long-lived donors carried more naive CD4+ cells and greater diversity than aged donors.

The CDR3 consists of 15 residues. V gave up 5 bases and J gave up 1 base, with 14 bases separating them. Germline V lookup: CDR1 SEHNR, CDR2 FQNEAQ (reference sequence). Isolated PBMCs totaled at least 6 million in each sample. Using a J-beta primer mix together with a sample-barcoded 5' primer, a second PCR was run for roughly 7 to 12 cycles. Via MiXCR, TCRdb re-called the 5' RACE reads, giving one row per CDR3 protein. The top ten clones hold under 50% of a sample with roughly 720,000 distinct CDR3 sequences, approximately 55% of them seen once. The clonotype was recovered from an elderly man in good health. The chain carries TRBV7-9 and TRBJ1-1; TRBD1 might be the D (5 bases). The sequenced sample consisted of blood. In nucleotides, the CDR3 is TGTGCCAGCAGCCTTCGGGGGGGGAAGAACACTGAAGCTTTCTTT. Encoded protein: CASSLRGGKNTEAFF. Full variable domain (missing parts from reference TRBV7-9 and TRBJ1-1): DTGVSQNPRHKITKRGQNVTFRCDPISEHNRLYWYRQTLGQGPEFLTYFQNEAQLEKSRLLSDRFSAERPKGSFSTLEIQRTEQGDSAMYLCASSLRGGKNTEAFFGQGTRLTVV.